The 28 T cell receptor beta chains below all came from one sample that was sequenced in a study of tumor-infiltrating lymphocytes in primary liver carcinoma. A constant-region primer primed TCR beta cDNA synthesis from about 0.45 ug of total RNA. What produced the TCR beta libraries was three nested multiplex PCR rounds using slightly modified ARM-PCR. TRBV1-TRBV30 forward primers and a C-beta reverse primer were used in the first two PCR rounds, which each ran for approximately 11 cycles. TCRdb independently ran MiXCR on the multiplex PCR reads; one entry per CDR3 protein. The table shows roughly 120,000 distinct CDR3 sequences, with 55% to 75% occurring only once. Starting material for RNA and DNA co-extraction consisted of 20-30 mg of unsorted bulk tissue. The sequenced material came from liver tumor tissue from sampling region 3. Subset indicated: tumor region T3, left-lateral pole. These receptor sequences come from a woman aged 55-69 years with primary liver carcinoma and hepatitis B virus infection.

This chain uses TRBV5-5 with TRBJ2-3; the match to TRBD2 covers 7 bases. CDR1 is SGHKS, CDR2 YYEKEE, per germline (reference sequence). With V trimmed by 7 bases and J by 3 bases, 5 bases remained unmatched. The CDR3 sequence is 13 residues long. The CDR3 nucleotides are TGTGCCAGCGGCCCTAGCGGTACAGATACGCAGTATTTT. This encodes CASGPSGTDTQYF.

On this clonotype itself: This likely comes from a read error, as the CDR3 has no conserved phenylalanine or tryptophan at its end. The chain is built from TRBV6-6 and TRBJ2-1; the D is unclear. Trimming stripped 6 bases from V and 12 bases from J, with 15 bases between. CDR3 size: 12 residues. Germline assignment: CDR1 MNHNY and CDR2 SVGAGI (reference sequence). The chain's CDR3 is CASSHTDPGQFL. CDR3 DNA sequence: TGTGCCAGCAGCCACACAGATCCCGGGCAGTTCCTC.

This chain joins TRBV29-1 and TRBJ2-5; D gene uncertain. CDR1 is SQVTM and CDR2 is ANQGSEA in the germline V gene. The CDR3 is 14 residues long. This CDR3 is CGITVTGFLETQYF. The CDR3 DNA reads TGCGGCATTACCGTCACCGGCTTCCTGGAGACCCAGTACTTC.

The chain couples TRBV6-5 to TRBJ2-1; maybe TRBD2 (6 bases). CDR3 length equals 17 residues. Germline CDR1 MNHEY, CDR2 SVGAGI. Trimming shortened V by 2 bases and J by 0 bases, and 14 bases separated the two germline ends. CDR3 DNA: TGTGCCAGCAGTTACGCGGCGGGATGTAGCTCCTACAATGAGCAGTTCTTC. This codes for CASSYAAGCSSYNEQFF.

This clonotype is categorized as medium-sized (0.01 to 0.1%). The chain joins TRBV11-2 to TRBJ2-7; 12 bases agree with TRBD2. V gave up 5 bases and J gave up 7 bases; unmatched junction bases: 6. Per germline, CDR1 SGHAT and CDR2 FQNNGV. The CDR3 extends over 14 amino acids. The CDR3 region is CASSQTSGSGEQYF. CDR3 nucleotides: TGTGCCAGCAGCCAGACTAGCGGGAGTGGTGAGCAGTACTTC.

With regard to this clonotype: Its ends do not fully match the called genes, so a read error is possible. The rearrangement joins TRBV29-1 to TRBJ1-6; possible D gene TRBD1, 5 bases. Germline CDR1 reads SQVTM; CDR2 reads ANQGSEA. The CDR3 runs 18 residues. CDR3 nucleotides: TGCAGGGTTGAAGCGGCCTCAGGGTGGGAAGGAGGTAATTCACTCCTCCACTTT. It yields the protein CRVEAASGWEGGNSLLHF. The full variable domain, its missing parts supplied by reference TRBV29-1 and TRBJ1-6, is SAVISQKPSRDICQRGTSLTIQCQVDSQVTMMFWYRQQPGQSLTLIATANQGSEATYESGFVIDKFPISRPNLTFSTLTVSNMSPEDSSIYLCRVEAASGWEGGNSLLHFGNGTRLTVT.

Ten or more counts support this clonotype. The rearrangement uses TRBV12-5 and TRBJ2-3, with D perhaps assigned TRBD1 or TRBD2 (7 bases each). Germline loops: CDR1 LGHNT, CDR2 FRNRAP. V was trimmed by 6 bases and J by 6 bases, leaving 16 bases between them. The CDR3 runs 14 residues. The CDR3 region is CASGGGGGVDTQYF. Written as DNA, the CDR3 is TGTGCTAGTGGAGGGGGCGGGGGAGTGGATACGCAGTATTTT.

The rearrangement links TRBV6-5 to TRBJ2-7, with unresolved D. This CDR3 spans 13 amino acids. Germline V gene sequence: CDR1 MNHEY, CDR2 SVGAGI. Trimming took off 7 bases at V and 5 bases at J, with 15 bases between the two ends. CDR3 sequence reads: CASIDSSQDEQYF. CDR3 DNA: TGTGCCAGCATCGACTCTTCCCAGGACGAGCAGTACTTC.

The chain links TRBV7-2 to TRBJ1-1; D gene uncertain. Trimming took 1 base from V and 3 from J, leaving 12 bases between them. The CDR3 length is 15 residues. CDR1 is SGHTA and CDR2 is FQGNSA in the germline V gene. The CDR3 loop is CASSLDPWSDTEAFF. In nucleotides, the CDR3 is TGTGCCAGCAGCTTAGATCCATGGTCGGACACTGAAGCTTTCTTT.

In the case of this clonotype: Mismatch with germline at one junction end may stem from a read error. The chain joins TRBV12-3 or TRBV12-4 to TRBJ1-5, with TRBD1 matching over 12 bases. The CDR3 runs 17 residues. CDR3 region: CASSLFDGTGGLQPQHF. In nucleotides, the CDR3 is TGCGCCAGCAGTTTATTCGATGGGACAGGGGGCCTTCAGCCCCAGCATTTT.

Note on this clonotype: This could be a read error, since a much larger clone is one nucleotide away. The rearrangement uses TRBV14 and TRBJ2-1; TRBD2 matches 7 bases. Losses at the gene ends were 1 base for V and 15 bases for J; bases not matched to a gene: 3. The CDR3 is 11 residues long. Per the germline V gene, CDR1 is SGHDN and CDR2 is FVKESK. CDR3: CASSQATSLFF. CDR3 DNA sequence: TGTGCCAGCAGCCAAGCGACTAGCCTGTTCTTC.

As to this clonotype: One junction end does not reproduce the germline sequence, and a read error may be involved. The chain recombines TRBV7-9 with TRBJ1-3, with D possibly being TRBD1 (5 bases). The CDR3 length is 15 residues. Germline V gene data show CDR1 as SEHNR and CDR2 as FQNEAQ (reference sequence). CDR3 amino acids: CTSSLGRATGNTIYF. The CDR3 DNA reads TGTACCAGCAGCTTAGGCAGGGCGACTGGAAACACCATATATTTT. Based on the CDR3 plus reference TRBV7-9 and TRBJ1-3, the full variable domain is DTGVSQNPRHKITKRGQNVTFRCDPISEHNRLYWYRQTLGQGPEFLTYFQNEAQLEKSRLLSDRFSAERPKGSFSTLEIQRTEQGDSAMYLCTSSLGRATGNTIYFGEGSWLTVV.

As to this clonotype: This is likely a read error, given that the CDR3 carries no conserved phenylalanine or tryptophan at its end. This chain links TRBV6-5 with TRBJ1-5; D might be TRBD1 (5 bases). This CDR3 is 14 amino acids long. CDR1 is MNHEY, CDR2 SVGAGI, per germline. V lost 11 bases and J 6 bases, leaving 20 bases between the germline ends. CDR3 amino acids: CAGCYAGLGQPQHI. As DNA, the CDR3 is TGTGCCGGCTGTTACGCGGGGCTGGGTCAGCCCCAGCATATT.

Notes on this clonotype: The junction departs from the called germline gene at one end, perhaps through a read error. The CDR3 DNA reads TGCGCCACTGAGGAACTAGCGGGGTTCTCTGGGGCCAACGTCCTAACTTTC. Its translation: CATEELAGFSGANVLTF. This chain joins TRBV10-2 and TRBJ2-6; 10 nucleotides agree with TRBD2. Germline CDR1 and CDR2: WSHSY and SAAADI. The CDR3 loop spans 17 amino acids.

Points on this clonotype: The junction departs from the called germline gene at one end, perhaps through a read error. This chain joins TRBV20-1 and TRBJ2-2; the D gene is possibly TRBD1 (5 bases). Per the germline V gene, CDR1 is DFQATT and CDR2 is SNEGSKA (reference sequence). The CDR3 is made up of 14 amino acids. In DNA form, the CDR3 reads TGCAGTGCCGCCCCGACAGCGAACACTGGGGAGCTGTTTTTT. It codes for CSAAPTANTGELFF.

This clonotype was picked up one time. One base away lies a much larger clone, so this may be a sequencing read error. The CDR3 DNA follows: TGTGCCAGCAGCTTGGGTAGAGGGTCTGGAAACATCATATATTTT. It yields the protein CASSLGRGSGNIIYF. V gene TRBV7-9 combines with J gene TRBJ1-3; D remains unclear. This CDR3 has 15 amino acids. CDR1 SEHNR and CDR2 FQNEAQ come from the germline V gene (reference sequence).

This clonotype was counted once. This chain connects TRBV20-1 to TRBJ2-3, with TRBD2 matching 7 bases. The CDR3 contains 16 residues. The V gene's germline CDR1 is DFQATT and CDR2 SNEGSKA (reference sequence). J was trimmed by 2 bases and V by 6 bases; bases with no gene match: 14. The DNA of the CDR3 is TGCAGTGCGGGAGGGATCGGGAGCTTAATCACAGATACGCAGTATTTT. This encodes CSAGGIGSLITDTQYF.

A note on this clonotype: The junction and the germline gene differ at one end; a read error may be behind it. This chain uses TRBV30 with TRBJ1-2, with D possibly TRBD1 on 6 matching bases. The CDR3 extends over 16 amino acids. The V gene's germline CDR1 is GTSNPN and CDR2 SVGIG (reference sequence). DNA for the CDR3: TGTGCTTGGACTGTTTCACAGGGAGTCCGCATCTATGGCTACACCTTC. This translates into CAWTVSQGVRIYGYTF.

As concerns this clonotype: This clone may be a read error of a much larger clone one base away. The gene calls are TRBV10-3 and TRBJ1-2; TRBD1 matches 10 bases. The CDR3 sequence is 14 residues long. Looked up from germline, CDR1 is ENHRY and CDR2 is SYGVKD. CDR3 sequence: CASRTGGITYGHTF. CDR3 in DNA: TGTGCCTCTAGGACAGGGGGAATTACCTATGGCCACACCTTC.

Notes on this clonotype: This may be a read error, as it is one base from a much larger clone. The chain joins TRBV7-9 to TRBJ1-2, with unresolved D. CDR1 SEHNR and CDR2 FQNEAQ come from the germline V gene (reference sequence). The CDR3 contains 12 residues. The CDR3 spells CACSSTEDGYTF. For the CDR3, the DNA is TGTGCCTGCAGCTCCACCGAGGATGGCTACACCTTC. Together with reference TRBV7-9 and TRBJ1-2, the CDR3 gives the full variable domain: DTGVSQNPRHKITKRGQNVTFRCDPISEHNRLYWYRQTLGQGPEFLTYFQNEAQLEKSRLLSDRFSAERPKGSFSTLEIQRTEQGDSAMYLCACSSTEDGYTFGSGTRLTVV.

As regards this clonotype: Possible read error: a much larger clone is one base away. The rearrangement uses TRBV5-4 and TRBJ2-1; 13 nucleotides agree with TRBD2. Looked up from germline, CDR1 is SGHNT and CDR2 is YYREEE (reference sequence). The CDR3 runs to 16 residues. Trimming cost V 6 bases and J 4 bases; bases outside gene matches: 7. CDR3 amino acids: CASITRTSGSYNEQFF. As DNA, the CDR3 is TGTGCCAGCATCACTCGGACTAGCGGGAGTTACAATGAGCAGTTCTTC.

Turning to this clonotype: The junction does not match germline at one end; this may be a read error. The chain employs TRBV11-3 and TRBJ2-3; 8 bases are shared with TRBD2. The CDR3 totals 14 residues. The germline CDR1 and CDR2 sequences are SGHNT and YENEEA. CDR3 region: CASSFRTSIDTHYF. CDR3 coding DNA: TGTGCCAGCAGTTTCAGGACTAGCATAGATACGCACTATTTT.

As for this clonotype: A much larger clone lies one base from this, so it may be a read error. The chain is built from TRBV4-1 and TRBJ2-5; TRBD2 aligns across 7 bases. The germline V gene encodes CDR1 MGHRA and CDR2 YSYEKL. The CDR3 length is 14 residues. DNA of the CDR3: TGCGCCAGAAGCCTGGGAGGGCGCGGGGAGACCCAGTACTTC. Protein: CARSLGGRGETQYF.

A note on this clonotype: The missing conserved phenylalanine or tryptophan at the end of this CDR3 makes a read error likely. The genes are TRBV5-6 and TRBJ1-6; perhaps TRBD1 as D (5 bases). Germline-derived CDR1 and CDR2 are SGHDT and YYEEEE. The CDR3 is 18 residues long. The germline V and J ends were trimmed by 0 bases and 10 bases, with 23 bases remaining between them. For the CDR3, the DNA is TGTGCCAGCAGCTTGGATCCCTTTCGACAGTGGGCCGGATCACCCCTCCACATT. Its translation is CASSLDPFRQWAGSPLHI.

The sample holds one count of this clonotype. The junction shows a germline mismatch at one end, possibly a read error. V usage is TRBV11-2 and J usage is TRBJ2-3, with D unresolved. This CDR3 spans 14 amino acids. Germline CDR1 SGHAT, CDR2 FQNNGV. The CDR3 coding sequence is TGTGCCAGCAACATGAGGCTTCCCACAGATACGCATTATTTT. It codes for CASNMRLPTDTHYF. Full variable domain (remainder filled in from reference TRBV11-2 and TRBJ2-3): EAGVAQSPRYKIIEKRQSVAFWCNPISGHATLYWYQQILGQGPKLLIQFQNNGVVDDSQLPKDRFSAERLKGVDSTLKIQPAKLEDSAVYLCASNMRLPTDTHYFGPGTRLTVL.

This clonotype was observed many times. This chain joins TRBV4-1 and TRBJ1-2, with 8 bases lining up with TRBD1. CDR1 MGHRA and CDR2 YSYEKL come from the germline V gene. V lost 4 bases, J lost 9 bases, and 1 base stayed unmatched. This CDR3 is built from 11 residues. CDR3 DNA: TGCGCCAGCAGCCGGGACAGGAGCTACACCTTC. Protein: CASSRDRSYTF.

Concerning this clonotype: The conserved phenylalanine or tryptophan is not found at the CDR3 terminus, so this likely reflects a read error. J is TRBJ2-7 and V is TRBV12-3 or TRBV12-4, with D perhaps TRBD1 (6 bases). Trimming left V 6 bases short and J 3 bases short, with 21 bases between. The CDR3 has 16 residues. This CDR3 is CASRAQSGTKFYEQYC. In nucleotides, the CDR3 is TGTGCCAGCAGAGCCCAATCCGGGACAAAATTCTACGAGCAGTACTGC.

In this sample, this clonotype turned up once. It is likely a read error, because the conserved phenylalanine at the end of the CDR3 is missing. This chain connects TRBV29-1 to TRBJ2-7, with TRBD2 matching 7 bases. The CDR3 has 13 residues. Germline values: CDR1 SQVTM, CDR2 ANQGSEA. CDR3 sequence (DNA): TGCAGCGATGAACCTAGCGGTACCTACGAGCAGTACTCC. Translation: CSDEPSGTYEQYS.